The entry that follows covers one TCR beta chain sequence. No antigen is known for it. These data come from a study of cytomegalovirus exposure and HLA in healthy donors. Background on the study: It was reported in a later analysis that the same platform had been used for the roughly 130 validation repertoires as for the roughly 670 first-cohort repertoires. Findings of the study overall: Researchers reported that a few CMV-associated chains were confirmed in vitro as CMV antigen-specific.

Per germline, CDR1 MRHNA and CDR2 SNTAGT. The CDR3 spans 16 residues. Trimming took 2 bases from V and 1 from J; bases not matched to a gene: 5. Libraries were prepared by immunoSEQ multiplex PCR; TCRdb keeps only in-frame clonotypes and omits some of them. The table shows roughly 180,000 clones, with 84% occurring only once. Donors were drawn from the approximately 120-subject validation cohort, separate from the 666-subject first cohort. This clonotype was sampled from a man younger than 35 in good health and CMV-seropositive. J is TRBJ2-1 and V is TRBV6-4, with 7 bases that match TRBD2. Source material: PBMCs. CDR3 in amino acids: CASSDLASGSYNEQFF. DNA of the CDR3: TGTGCCAGCAGTGACCTCGCTAGCGGATCCTACAATGAGCAGTTCTTC.